The rows below give T cell receptor beta chains drawn from one sample of a study of blood T cell repertoires in COVID-19. Repertoires were generated with immunoSEQ multiplex PCR, while TCRdb's copy carries only in-frame clones and drops some. The sample contains some 230,000 clones, under 90% of which appear only once. What was sequenced was peripheral blood. Source of these receptors: a woman in her sixties who had recovered from COVID-19. Each CDR3 is given with its conserved first and last residue. Fields, in order: CDR3 length, clone size, J gene, D gene, V gene, CDR3 protein, CDR3 DNA. The D gene is left open where the match is weak. Size is stated for part of the rows, as once, few or many counts, or as a class when the clone is expanded.

15,.,TRBJ2-2,TRBD2,TRBV2,CASRNPERGFGELFF,TGTGCCAGCAGGAACCCTGAGCGGGGGTTCGGGGAGCTGTTTTTT
17,once,TRBJ2-2,TRBD1,TRBV5-1,CASSLVQGAWVPGELFF,TGCGCCAGCAGCTTGGTTCAGGGGGCGTGGGTTCCCGGGGAGCTGTTTTTT
16,.,TRBJ2-2,.,TRBV5-1,CASSLFRVGNTGELFF,TGCGCCAGCAGCTTGTTCCGGGTCGGGAACACCGGGGAGCTGTTTTTT
13,.,TRBJ2-3,.,TRBV7-2,CASSPNRADTQYF,TGTGCCAGCAGCCCTAACAGAGCAGATACGCAGTATTTT
14,.,TRBJ2-7,.,TRBV18,CASSPDEVPYEQYF,TGTGCCAGCTCACCCGATGAGGTTCCCTACGAGCAGTACTTC
15,.,TRBJ2-1,TRBD1,TRBV3-1/TRBV3-2,CASSTRDRVRNEQFF,TGTGCCAGCAGCACCCGGGACAGGGTACGCAATGAGCAGTTCTTC
15,few,TRBJ1-5,TRBD1,TRBV10-3,CAISRGQGGDQPQHF,TGTGCCATCAGTAGGGGACAGGGGGGGGATCAGCCCCAGCATTTT
14,.,TRBJ1-6,TRBD1,TRBV13,CASSLRQGRSPLHF,TGTGCCAGCAGCCTAAGACAGGGCAGATCACCCCTCCACTTT
15,.,TRBJ2-1,TRBD1,TRBV5-1,CASSLASGGLHEQFF,TGCGCCAGCAGCTTGGCGTCAGGGGGCCTCCATGAGCAGTTCTTC
15,.,TRBJ2-1,.,TRBV6-2/TRBV6-3,CASSYSASSYNEQFF,TGTGCCAGCAGTTACTCGGCTAGTTCCTACAATGAGCAGTTCTTC
16,.,TRBJ2-3,.,TRBV4-3,CASSQDGRQGTDTQYF,TGCGCCAGCAGCCAAGATGGGCGCCAGGGCACAGATACGCAGTATTTT
15,.,TRBJ1-3,.,TRBV29-1,CSVATGSFGGNTIYF,TGCAGCGTTGCAACAGGATCCTTCGGGGGAAACACCATATATTTT
11,.,TRBJ1-1,TRBD1,TRBV30,CAWRGQGQAFF,TGTGCCTGGAGGGGACAGGGACAAGCTTTCTTT
14,.,TRBJ2-5,TRBD1,TRBV7-3,CASSRTGIEETQYF,TGTGCCAGCAGCCGGACAGGGATCGAAGAGACCCAGTACTTC
14,.,TRBJ2-7,.,TRBV15,CATSRAGSSYEQYF,TGTGCCACCAGCAGAGCAGGTTCTTCCTACGAGCAGTACTTC
15,.,TRBJ2-7,.,TRBV19,CASSIGRGPSYEQYF,TGTGCCAGTAGTATTGGCAGGGGACCCTCCTACGAGCAGTACTTC
13,.,TRBJ2-7,TRBD2,TRBV9,CASSTSGGYEQYF,TGTGCCAGCAGCACTAGCGGGGGCTACGAGCAGTACTTC
13,.,TRBJ2-1,.,TRBV30,CAWRSGRYNEQFF,TGTGCCTGGAGGTCAGGGAGGTACAATGAGCAGTTCTTC
17,.,TRBJ1-3,.,TRBV5-1,CASSLGPPGTSGNTIYF,TGCGCCAGCAGCTTGGGTCCCCCAGGCACCTCTGGAAACACCATATATTTT
15,.,TRBJ2-7,TRBD2,TRBV4-2,CASSQGEAGTYEQYF,TGTGCCAGCAGCCAGGGGGAAGCGGGGACTTACGAGCAGTACTTC
15,.,TRBJ2-3,TRBD2,TRBV18,CASSPSGGAADTQYF,TGTGCCAGCTCACCTAGCGGGGGGGCGGCAGATACGCAGTATTTT
13,few,TRBJ1-1,.,TRBV11-2,CASSLGALGEAFF,TGTGCCAGCAGTCTAGGGGCCCTGGGTGAAGCTTTCTTT
12,.,TRBJ1-1,TRBD1,TRBV5-4,CASSSNRGIAFF,TGTGCCAGCAGCTCCAACAGGGGGATAGCTTTCTTT
13,.,TRBJ2-2,.,TRBV29-1,CSVGRLLTGELFF,TGCAGCGTTGGGAGGCTACTCACCGGGGAGCTGTTTTTT
14,.,TRBJ1-5,.,TRBV30,CAWRGQARDQPQHF,TGTGCCTGGCGGGGTCAGGCGAGGGATCAGCCCCAGCATTTT
14,.,TRBJ1-1,TRBD1,TRBV14,CASSYRGFGTEAFF,TGTGCCAGCAGCTACAGGGGGTTTGGCACTGAAGCTTTCTTT
15,.,TRBJ2-1,.,TRBV24-1,CATSARDTVYNEQFF,TGTGCCACCAGTGCCCGCGACACCGTATACAATGAGCAGTTCTTC
14,.,TRBJ2-3,.,TRBV9,CASSMTTSTDTQYF,TGTGCCAGCAGCATGACAACTAGCACAGATACGCAGTATTTT